The 5 T cell receptor beta chains below all came from one sample that was sequenced in a study of T-cell reconstitution after alpha-beta-depleted transplantation in children. Unique molecular identifiers were incorporated into the prepared TCRbeta library. From the PCR reads, TCRdb called clonotypes with MiXCR, one entry per CDR3 protein. The sample holds roughly 200,000 distinct CDR3 sequences, about 14% seen once. The sample consisted of PBMCs from the stem cell graft donor, taken from the stem cell graft. These receptors were taken from a human donor who donated a stem cell graft to a child with acute lymphoblastic leukemia.

This clonotype was seen repeatedly, ten times or more. This chain joins TRBV5-1 and TRBJ2-5; 9 bases line up with TRBD2. The CDR3 length is 16 residues. V shed 2 bases, J shed 5 bases, and the junction held 10 bases outside the gene matches. Germline-derived CDR1 and CDR2 are SGHRS and YFSETQ. The DNA of the CDR3 is TGCGCCAGCAGCTTAAATAGCGGGAGTGGTCCGGAGACCCAGTACTTC. It specifies CASSLNSGSGPETQYF.

This clonotype was seen repeatedly, ten times or more. The chain uses TRBV12-3 or TRBV12-4 and TRBJ2-2, with D hard to call. This CDR3 is 14 amino acids long. V shed 6 bases and J shed 1 base, with 9 bases lying between them. CDR3 protein: CASSSERNTGELFF. CDR3 nucleotide sequence: TGTGCCAGCAGCTCGGAGCGGAACACCGGGGAGCTGTTTTTT.

This clonotype occurred many times. The CDR3 spells CASSSSGGSNQPQHF. CDR3 coding DNA: TGCGCCAGCAGCTCTTCCGGGGGTAGCAATCAGCCCCAGCATTTT. The chain has TRBV5-1 and TRBJ1-5, with D perhaps matching TRBD1 (5 bases). The CDR3 is 15 residues long. Germline V gives CDR1 SGHRS, CDR2 YFSETQ. V was cut by 3 bases and J by 0 bases, with 10 bases left in between.

About this clonotype: Being one base from a much bigger clone, this may be a read error. The rearrangement uses TRBV2 and TRBJ2-1, with 11 bases that match TRBD2. Germline V lookup: CDR1 SNHLY, CDR2 FYNNEI. The CDR3 is 15 amino acids. V gave up 5 bases and J gave up 8 bases; unmatched junction bases: 8. CDR3 region: CASSFSGRAVDEQFF. Here the CDR3 DNA reads TGTGCCAGCAGTTTTAGCGGGAGGGCCGTGGATGAGCAGTTCTTC.

This clonotype was seen many times. The chain uses TRBV21-1 and TRBJ2-7; the table's D call TRBD1 went unverified against the DNA. TRBV21-1 has pseudogene status. The CDR3 sequence is 15 residues long. The CDR3 spells CASSRQGGYVDEQYF. For the CDR3, the DNA is TGTGCCAGCAGCAGACAGGGGGGCTACGTCGACGAGCAGTACTTC.